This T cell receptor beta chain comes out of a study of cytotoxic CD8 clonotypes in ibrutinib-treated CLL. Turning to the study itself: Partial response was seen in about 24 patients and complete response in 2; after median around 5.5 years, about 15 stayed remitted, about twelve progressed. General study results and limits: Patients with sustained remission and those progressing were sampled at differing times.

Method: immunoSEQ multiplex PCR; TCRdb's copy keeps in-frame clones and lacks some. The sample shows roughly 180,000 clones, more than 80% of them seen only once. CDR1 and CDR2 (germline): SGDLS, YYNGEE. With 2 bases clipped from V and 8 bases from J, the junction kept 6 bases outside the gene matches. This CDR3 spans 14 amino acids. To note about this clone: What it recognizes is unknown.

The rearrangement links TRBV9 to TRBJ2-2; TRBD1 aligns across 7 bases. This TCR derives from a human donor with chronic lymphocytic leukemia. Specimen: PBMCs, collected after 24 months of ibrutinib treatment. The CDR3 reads CASSVTGVAGELFF. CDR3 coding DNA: TGTGCCAGCAGCGTTACAGGGGTCGCAGGGGAGCTGTTTTTT.